This T cell receptor beta chain was sequenced for a study of response to subunit inactivated influenza vaccine. This clonotype appeared a few times. Its antigen is not known. TCRdb re-analysed the RT-PCR reads in MiXCR, keeping a single row per CDR3 protein. Here the sample spans hundreds of thousands of distinct CDR3 sequences, 18% being singletons. Study results and limitations: New T cells are recruited in small numbers by each seasonal influenza vaccination, according to the authors' suggestion.

V was trimmed by 0 bases and J by 7 bases, leaving 12 bases between them. The V gene's germline CDR1 is SEHNR and CDR2 FQNEAQ (reference sequence). CDR3 length: 14 residues. The chain joins TRBV7-9 to TRBJ2-5; D unclear. The TCR sequence derives from a man between 45 and 60 years old who received an inactivated influenza vaccine. Material: PBMCs from blood, obtained about 5 days after vaccination. The CDR3 DNA sequence: TGTGCCAGCAGCTTAGCATCCACAGATGGGACCCAGTACTTC. This gives the protein CASSLASTDGTQYF.